The 22 T cell receptor beta chains below all came from one sample that was sequenced in a study of blood T cells in healthy people across ages. Next came a second PCR, run for roughly 6 to 11 cycles, which used a sample-barcoded 5' primer along with a J-beta primer mix. TCRdb analysed the 5' RACE reads with MiXCR anew, one entry per CDR3 protein. In the table there are approximately 780,000 distinct CDR3 sequences, 25% to 30% of which are singletons. This same sample was also taken into another study, of T cells of mothers and their children.

Sample: blood. The receptor source for this set is a boy aged 10-17 years in good health.

In its sample, this clonotype was seen a few times. The J gene is TRBJ2-2, the V gene TRBV28; D not certain. CDR3 length equals 14 residues. V was trimmed by 3 bases and J by 5 bases, leaving 10 bases between them. CDR1 and CDR2 (germline): MDHEN, SYDVKM. The CDR3 DNA reads TGTGCCAGCAGTTTTATTGGGAATACCGGGGAGCTGTTTTTT. It translates to CASSFIGNTGELFF.

The rearrangement uses TRBV3-1 and TRBJ2-5, with D perhaps given as TRBD1 or TRBD2 (6 bases each). The V gene's germline CDR1 is LGHDT and CDR2 YNNKEL (reference sequence). The CDR3 is 13 residues long. The V and J ends lost 3 bases and 5 bases respectively, with 10 bases between them. This CDR3 is CASSQGGLETQYF. CDR3 coding DNA: TGTGCCAGCAGCCAGGGGGGCCTCGAGACCCAGTACTTC.

This clonotype has a single count. The chain has TRBV7-2 and TRBJ2-5; 7 positions agree with TRBD1. The CDR3 is 16 amino acids. Germline V lookup: CDR1 SGHTA, CDR2 FQGNSA. V was clipped by 5 bases and J by 5 bases; unmatched bases: 14. The DNA of the CDR3 is TGTGCCAGCAGCCCGAAGCGGAACAGGGGTCGGGAGACCCAGTACTTC. Encoded protein: CASSPKRNRGRETQYF.

V usage is TRBV28 and J usage is TRBJ2-5; D is perhaps TRBD2 (7 bases). V lost 3 bases and J 4 bases, leaving 18 bases between the germline ends. The CDR3 is 16 residues long. Germline-derived CDR1 and CDR2 are MDHEN and SYDVKM. CDR3 region: CASSLPSGGLLETQYF. CDR3 DNA: TGTGCCAGCAGTTTGCCGTCCGGGGGGCTTTTAGAGACCCAGTACTTC.

For the CDR3, the DNA is TGTGCCAGTAGTATAACGACTAGCGGGAACAATGAGCAGTTCTTC. It is translated as CASSITTSGNNEQFF. The chain is built from TRBV19 and TRBJ2-5; 11 bases line up with TRBD2. Gene TRBJ2-1 matches the end of the DNA better, so the J call may be wrong. Germline V lookup: CDR1 LNHDA, CDR2 SQIVND (reference sequence). The CDR3 runs 15 residues.

This clonotype showed up just once. This chain joins TRBV20-1 and TRBJ2-1; 7 nucleotides agree with TRBD1. CDR1 is DFQATT, CDR2 SNEGSKA, per germline (reference sequence). The length of the CDR3 is 16 residues. The trim removed 2 bases at V and 6 bases at J, leaving 13 bases unmatched. The CDR3 is CSARSTRDSLFNEQFF. In DNA, the CDR3 is TGCAGTGCTAGATCGACTCGGGACAGTCTATTCAATGAGCAGTTCTTC.

This clonotype was seen only once. V gene TRBV30 combines with J gene TRBJ2-3; no firm D call. The germline V and J ends were trimmed by 0 bases and 6 bases, with 16 bases remaining between them. Germline V gene data show CDR1 as GTSNPN and CDR2 as SVGIG (reference sequence). There are 15 residues in the CDR3. The CDR3 is CAWSVRSFPRDTQYF. The CDR3 DNA reads as TGTGCCTGGAGTGTACGATCGTTCCCGAGGGATACGCAGTATTTT.

This clonotype has only a few counts. V usage is TRBV6-5 and J usage is TRBJ2-7; 8 bases match TRBD1. J was trimmed by 7 bases and V by 5 bases; bases with no gene match: 10. CDR1 is MNHEY, CDR2 SVGAGI, per germline. The CDR3 contains 14 residues. This chain's CDR3 is CASSTLRGPREQYF. The CDR3 region has the DNA TGTGCCAGCAGTACCCTCAGGGGGCCGCGGGAGCAGTACTTC.

This chain joins TRBV20-1 and TRBJ2-2, with 7 bases lining up with TRBD2. Germline lookup yields CDR1 DFQATT and CDR2 SNEGSKA (reference sequence). This CDR3 region has 15 residues. Trimming cost V 3 bases and J 1 base; bases outside gene matches: 5. CDR3 protein: CSASSGGGNTGELFF. In nucleotides, the CDR3 is TGCAGTGCTAGTTCGGGCGGGGGGAACACCGGGGAGCTGTTTTTT.

This chain links TRBV2 with TRBJ2-7, with 10 bases matching TRBD1. The CDR3 covers 14 residues. J lost 2 bases, V lost 7 bases, and 5 bases had no gene match. Germline-derived CDR1 and CDR2 are SNHLY and FYNNEI. The DNA of the CDR3 is TGTGCCAGCACGGATGGGACAGGGGCCTACGAGCAGTACTTC. It specifies CASTDGTGAYEQYF.

This clonotype was picked up a small number of times. This chain connects TRBV7-9 to TRBJ2-4, with 8 nucleotides matching TRBD1. The CDR3 has 13 residues. Germline CDR1 SEHNR, CDR2 FQNEAQ (reference sequence). V was clipped by 4 bases and J by 8 bases; unmatched bases: 4. CDR3 coding DNA: TGTGCCAGCAGCTCGGACAGGGCCGACATTCAGTACTTC. As protein: CASSSDRADIQYF.

This clonotype came up a few times. The chain recombines TRBV7-9 with TRBJ2-7; 7 nucleotides match TRBD2. The CDR3 totals 13 residues. Germline CDR1 is SEHNR and CDR2 is FQNEAQ (reference sequence). V shed 0 bases, J shed 10 bases, and the junction held 6 bases outside the gene matches. CDR3: CASSLADGGFQYF. CDR3 nucleotide sequence: TGTGCCAGCAGCTTAGCGGACGGGGGGTTTCAGTACTTC.

This clonotype was seen a few times. The rearrangement links TRBV24-1 to TRBJ2-2; D might be TRBD2 (6 bases). V shed 7 bases and J shed 4 bases, with 12 bases lying between them. The CDR3 is 14 amino acids. Germline V CDR1 and CDR2: KGHDR, SFDVKD. The CDR3 DNA reads as TGTGCCACCAGAACAGGAGCGGGCACCGGGGAGCTGTTTTTT. Translation gives CATRTGAGTGELFF.

This clonotype has more than one count but fewer than ten. A junction end diverges from the germline sequence, so it may reflect a read error. The J gene is TRBJ1-5, the V gene TRBV5-5; D gene unclear. This CDR3 contains 13 residues. The germline V gene has CDR1 SGHKS and CDR2 YYEKEE (reference sequence). The CDR3 region is CAGSLLSGQPQHF. The CDR3 nucleotides read TGTGCCGGCAGCTTGTTATCCGGGCAGCCCCAGCATTTT.

As concerns this clonotype: A much larger clone differs from this one at a single base, so this may be a read error. V and J are TRBV5-1 and TRBJ2-6; D is perhaps TRBD1 (6 bases). The CDR3 contains 15 residues. CDR1 and CDR2 from the germline V gene are SGHRS and YFSETQ. CDR3 nucleotide sequence: TGCGCCAGCAGCAGGACAGCCTCTGGGGCCGACGTCCTGACTTTC. Translated, it gives CASSRTASGADVLTF.

V usage is TRBV27 and J usage is TRBJ2-6, with 7 bases aligning to TRBD1. CDR1 MNHEY and CDR2 SMNVEV come from the germline V gene (reference sequence). V lost 3 bases and J lost 0; bases outside the gene matches: 8. This CDR3 is 18 amino acids long. CDR3 in DNA: TGTGCCAGCAGTTTGAACGGACAGGCCTTCTCTGGGGCCAACGTCCTGACTTTC. Protein sequence: CASSLNGQAFSGANVLTF.

In DNA form, the CDR3 reads TGTGCCAGCAGCCAAAGGCGCAAGGAGTTTGAGACCCAGTACTTC. Translated, it gives CASSQRRKEFETQYF. The chain carries TRBV3-1 and TRBJ2-5; D unclear. Germline values: CDR1 LGHDT, CDR2 YNNKEL (reference sequence). The CDR3 spans 15 residues. Trimming removed 2 bases at V and 5 bases at J, with 15 bases between.

A note on this clonotype: At one end, the junction sequence differs from germline, possibly due to a read error. This sequence joins TRBV5-5 and TRBJ2-1; D remains unclear. Germline V gene data show CDR1 as SGHKS and CDR2 as YYEKEE (reference sequence). The CDR3 sequence is 11 residues long. The CDR3 DNA follows: TGTGCCAGCAGCTCGGCCAGAAAAATGCTCTTC. Translated: CASSSARKMLF.

The CDR3 region has the DNA TGTGCCAGCAGCTTAAGGGCGGGGTGGAACTACGAGCAGTACTTC. It specifies CASSLRAGWNYEQYF. The gene calls are TRBV7-2 and TRBJ2-7, with a weak D call TRBD2 (6 bases). The V end was cut by 2 bases, the J end by 3 bases, with 14 bases between. The CDR3 consists of 15 residues. The V gene's germline CDR1 is SGHTA and CDR2 FQGNSA.

In this sample, this clonotype turned up many times. This chain uses TRBV28 with TRBJ2-7; the D gene is possibly TRBD2 (5 bases). V shed 2 bases and J shed 7 bases, with 6 bases lying between them. The length of the CDR3 is 11 residues. CDR1 and CDR2 from the germline V gene are MDHEN and SYDVKM. In DNA form, the CDR3 reads TGTGCCAGCAGTTTAACGGGGGAGCAGTACTTC. Translation gives CASSLTGEQYF. Filled out from reference TRBV28 and TRBJ2-7, the complete variable domain reads DVKVTQSSRYLVKRTGEKVFLECVQDMDHENMFWYRQDPGLGLRLIYFSYDVKMKEKGDIPEGYSVSREKKERFSLILESASTNQTSMYLCASSLTGEQYFGPGTRLTVT.

A few counts support this clonotype. The chain is built from TRBV5-1 and TRBJ1-2; D may be TRBD1 (5 bases). CDR1 SGHRS and CDR2 YFSETQ come from the germline V gene. The CDR3 sequence is 14 residues long. Trimming shortened V by 4 bases and J by 12 bases, and 22 bases separated the two germline ends. DNA of the CDR3: TGCGCCAGCAGCCCCCTTGTGGAGGGGTACGGCCACACCTTC. Its protein is CASSPLVEGYGHTF.

This clonotype was observed a handful of times. The gene calls are TRBV12-3 or TRBV12-4 and TRBJ2-5; D gene unclear. Judging by the DNA end, TRBJ2-7 fits better; the J call may be wrong. The length of the CDR3 is 13 residues. The CDR3 DNA is TGTGCCAGCAGTTTCACGTCCCCCTACGAGCAGTACTTC. Translation gives CASSFTSPYEQYF.